The 32 T cell receptor beta chains below were found in one sample sequenced in a study of blood T cell repertoires in COVID-19. Generated by immunoSEQ multiplex PCR, the TCRdb table keeps only in-frame clones and is missing some. In the table there are about 210,000 clones, just over 90% of which are singletons. The sample was peripheral blood. All receptors derive from a man aged 25 to 40 with acute or convalescent COVID-19.

The rearrangement links TRBV7-2 to TRBJ2-5; D perhaps matches TRBD1 (5 bases). Germline V gene data show CDR1 as SGHTA and CDR2 as FQGNSA. The CDR3 runs to 14 residues. With 5 bases removed from V and 4 bases from J, the gap between germline ends came to 14 bases. In nucleotides, the CDR3 is TGTGCCAGCAGCCCCAGGGCCCCCGGAGAGACCCAGTACTTC. Translation: CASSPRAPGETQYF.

The chain carries TRBV5-1 and TRBJ1-3, with 7 bases identical to TRBD1. Germline CDR1 reads SGHRS; CDR2 reads YFSETQ. This CDR3 is 14 amino acids long. J was trimmed by 4 bases and V by 0 bases; bases with no gene match: 1. CDR3 sequence reads: CASSLDRGGNTIYF. CDR3 nucleotides: TGCGCCAGCAGCTTGGACAGGGGAGGAAACACCATATATTTT.

The rearrangement links TRBV19 to TRBJ2-5, with 7 bases fitting TRBD2. V lost 4 bases and J lost 5; bases outside the gene matches: 10. The germline V gene has CDR1 LNHDA and CDR2 SQIVND (reference sequence). CDR3 length equals 15 residues. Here the CDR3 reads CASSRGGNTRETQYF. CDR3 nucleotide sequence: TGTGCCAGTAGTAGGGGGGGAAATACGCGGGAGACCCAGTACTTC.

A few counts support this clone. This chain links TRBV18 with TRBJ2-7; 11 bases match TRBD1. The CDR3 sequence is 15 residues long. V gave up 3 bases and J gave up 3 bases; unmatched junction bases: 4. Germline CDR1 KGHSH, CDR2 LQKENI. Written as DNA, the CDR3 is TGTGCCAGCTCACCGGGACAGGGGGGCTACTACGAGCAGTACTTC. This codes for CASSPGQGGYYEQYF.

The CDR3 DNA follows: TGTGCCAGCAGCCGAGGGACTAGCGGGGAAGAGACCCAGTACTTC. Its protein is CASSRGTSGEETQYF. The chain uses TRBV7-3 and TRBJ2-5, with 13 bases matching TRBD2. CDR1 SGHTA and CDR2 FQGTGA come from the germline V gene. The CDR3 is 15 amino acids. Losses at the gene ends were 5 bases for V and 3 bases for J; bases not matched to a gene: 3.

V and J are TRBV27 and TRBJ2-7; D might be TRBD1 (6 bases). With 0 bases removed from V and 5 bases from J, the gap between germline ends came to 14 bases. CDR3 length equals 15 residues. Germline CDR1 reads MNHEY; CDR2 reads SMNVEV (reference sequence). The CDR3 region has the DNA TGTGCCAGCAGTTTATCGTTACAGGGTGCGGACGAGCAGTACTTC. This sequence encodes CASSLSLQGADEQYF.

The J gene is TRBJ1-1, the V gene TRBV3-1 (or the pseudogene TRBV3-2), with 7 bases identical to TRBD1. Germline V gives CDR1 LGHDT, CDR2 YNNKEL (reference sequence). The CDR3 extends over 15 amino acids. The J segment lost 4 bases and the V segment lost 4 bases, leaving 9 bases of the junction unmatched. The CDR3 sequence is CASSPSGQLATEAFF. The CDR3 DNA sequence: TGTGCCAGCAGCCCCTCGGGACAGCTGGCCACTGAAGCTTTCTTT.

The chain carries TRBV5-8 and TRBJ1-1, with a possible D match to TRBD1 (6 bases). This CDR3 has 13 amino acids. Germline V gives CDR1 SGHTS, CDR2 YDEGEE. Trimming shortened V by 5 bases and J by 1 base, and 9 bases separated the two germline ends. The CDR3 DNA is TGTGCCAGCAGGAAGACAGGGAACACTGAAGCTTTCTTT. Its translation is CASRKTGNTEAFF. Full variable domain (missing parts from reference TRBV5-8 and TRBJ1-1): EAGVTQSPTHLIKTRGQQATLRCSPISGHTSVYWYQQALGLGLQFLLWYDEGEERNRGNFPPRFSGRQFPNYSSELNVNALELEDSALYLCASRKTGNTEAFFGQGTRLTVV.

V is TRBV11-1 and J is TRBJ2-1; D is possibly TRBD2 (5 bases). CDR3 length equals 14 residues. Germline loops: CDR1 SGHAT, CDR2 FQDESV (reference sequence). The V end lost 4 bases, the J end lost 10 bases, and 17 bases lay between the germline ends. Here the CDR3 reads CASSYTRVREEQFF. In nucleotides, the CDR3 is TGTGCCAGCAGCTACACTAGGGTTAGAGAGGAGCAGTTCTTC.

The chain has TRBV7-3 and TRBJ2-3; D ambiguous. The CDR3 consists of 16 residues. Trimming shortened V by 6 bases and J by 0 bases, and 16 bases separated the two germline ends. CDR1 is SGHTA, CDR2 FQGTGA, per germline. Written as DNA, the CDR3 is TGTGCCAGCAGGTATAGCTCGGCCCCTAGCACAGATACGCAGTATTTT. Translating it yields CASRYSSAPSTDTQYF.

This clone was seen at least ten times. The chain uses TRBV6-6 and TRBJ1-4, with a tentative D call TRBD1 (6 bases). Trimming removed 6 bases from V and 2 bases from J, with 16 bases in between. This CDR3 is 16 amino acids long. The V gene's germline CDR1 is MNHNY and CDR2 SVGAGI (reference sequence). The CDR3 coding sequence is TGTGCCAGCAGCCCTACTAGGGGGTCGACTAATGAAAAACTGTTTTTT. Encoded protein: CASSPTRGSTNEKLFF.

This chain uses TRBV2 with TRBJ2-3; no firm D call. This CDR3 comprises 16 residues. Germline CDR1 SNHLY, CDR2 FYNNEI. The germline V and J ends were trimmed by 4 bases and 0 bases, with 14 bases remaining between them. The CDR3 sequence is CASSGWFGGSTDTQYF. In nucleotides, the CDR3 is TGTGCCAGCAGTGGGTGGTTCGGTGGTAGCACAGATACGCAGTATTTT.

The CDR3 DNA reads as TGTGCCAGTGGAGGGACAGCCAGTCCCGAGCAGTACTTC. It translates to CASGGTASPEQYF. The chain recombines TRBV19 with TRBJ2-7; the D gene is possibly TRBD1 (7 bases). The CDR3 is 13 residues long. Germline V gives CDR1 LNHDA, CDR2 SQIVND (reference sequence). V lost 8 bases and J lost 6, with 17 bases in between.

In this sample, this clone turned up once. The chain joins TRBV6-6 to TRBJ1-4; D perhaps matches TRBD1 (6 bases). The V gene's germline CDR1 is MNHNY and CDR2 SVGAGI (reference sequence). The V and J ends lost 6 bases and 0 bases respectively, with 11 bases between them. This CDR3 spans 15 amino acids. CDR3 DNA: TGTGCCAGCAGACTGGACAGCTCAACTAATGAAAAACTGTTTTTT. This encodes CASRLDSSTNEKLFF.

The gene calls are TRBV7-2 and TRBJ1-4; maybe TRBD1 (5 bases). Germline-derived CDR1 and CDR2 are SGHTA and FQGNSA. CDR3 size: 11 residues. Trimming took off 4 bases at V and 14 bases at J, with 11 bases between the two ends. The CDR3 nucleotides are TGTGCCAGCAGCTCTGGGACTATCCTGTTTTTT. Residues: CASSSGTILFF.

The genes are TRBV27 and TRBJ2-5; D gene uncertain. The CDR3 consists of 14 residues. CDR1 is MNHEY, CDR2 SMNVEV, per germline (reference sequence). V lost 3 bases and J lost 3, with 11 bases in between. CDR3: CASSFGPPEETQYF. The CDR3 region has the DNA TGTGCCAGCAGTTTTGGGCCCCCAGAAGAGACCCAGTACTTC.

This clone was counted between two and nine times. The chain recombines TRBV25-1 with TRBJ2-2; the match to TRBD1 covers 10 bases. The V gene's germline CDR1 is MGHDK and CDR2 SYGVNS. The CDR3 loop spans 16 amino acids. V lost 3 bases to trimming and J lost 7 bases; unmatched junction nucleotides: 8. The CDR3 region is CASSDLDRGEVGELFF. CDR3 bases: TGTGCCAGCAGTGATCTGGACAGGGGGGAGGTCGGGGAGCTGTTTTTT.

The chain combines TRBV6-5 with TRBJ1-4, with D perhaps TRBD1 (5 bases). CDR1 is MNHEY and CDR2 is SVGAGI in the germline V gene. The CDR3 runs to 15 residues. Trimming removed 6 bases at V and 0 bases at J, with 11 bases between. CDR3 bases: TGTGCCAGCAGATTAACAGGCGCAACTAATGAAAAACTGTTTTTT. Translated: CASRLTGATNEKLFF.

The chain has TRBV30 and TRBJ2-5; possible D gene TRBD2, 7 bases. The CDR3 loop spans 15 amino acids. Germline V gives CDR1 GTSNPN, CDR2 SVGIG (reference sequence). Trimming shortened V by 2 bases and J by 1 base, and 14 bases separated the two germline ends. CDR3 coding DNA: TGTGCCTGGAGTTTAGGGGGGGGACCCCAAGAGACCCAGTACTTC. This encodes CAWSLGGGPQETQYF. Based on the CDR3 plus reference TRBV30 and TRBJ2-5, the full variable domain is SQTIHQWPATLVQPVGSPLSLECTVEGTSNPNLYWYRQAAGRGLQLLFYSVGIGQISSEVPQNLSASRPQDRQFILSSKKLLLSDSGFYLCAWSLGGGPQETQYFGPGTRLLVL.

The V gene is TRBV28, the J gene TRBJ1-6, with 7 bases matching TRBD1. The CDR3 is 15 residues long. V lost 5 bases and J lost 10; bases outside the gene matches: 11. Germline V lookup: CDR1 MDHEN, CDR2 SYDVKM. The CDR3 region has the DNA TGTGCCAGCAGTACCAAGGGGGCTAGGGGGTCACCCCTCCACTTT. Translating it yields CASSTKGARGSPLHF.

The J gene is TRBJ1-2, the V gene TRBV2; the D is unclear. Trimming pared 4 bases from V and 4 bases from J, leaving 4 bases between. This CDR3 contains 11 residues. Germline values: CDR1 SNHLY, CDR2 FYNNEI. CDR3 nucleotides: TGTGCCAGCAGTGCTCTCTATGGCTACACCTTC. This gives the protein CASSALYGYTF.

This clone was picked up one time. The chain has TRBV4-1 and TRBJ2-1; D unresolved. Trimming took off 2 bases at V and 0 bases at J, with 14 bases between the two ends. The CDR3 length is 17 residues. Germline lookup yields CDR1 MGHRA and CDR2 YSYEKL. The chain's CDR3 is CASSQSSDVVSYNEQFF. CDR3 nucleotide sequence: TGCGCCAGCAGCCAAAGCAGCGATGTAGTCTCCTACAATGAGCAGTTCTTC.

The chain is built from TRBV19 and TRBJ2-3, with 16 bases fitting TRBD2. The junction had 7 bases not matched to a gene; V was cut back by 3 bases and J by 1 base. CDR1 is LNHDA, CDR2 SQIVND, per germline (reference sequence). The CDR3 extends over 19 amino acids. The CDR3 reads CASSMGTSGRAAGTDTQYF. The CDR3 DNA sequence: TGTGCCAGTAGTATGGGGACTAGCGGGAGGGCGGCGGGCACAGATACGCAGTATTTT.

The genes are TRBV7-9 and TRBJ2-7, with D unresolved. Trimming left V 3 bases short and J 2 bases short, with 14 bases between. The CDR3 length is 15 residues. Germline CDR1 SEHNR, CDR2 FQNEAQ (reference sequence). The chain's CDR3 is CASSLPVSGPYEQYF. The CDR3 DNA reads as TGTGCCAGCAGCTTGCCTGTCTCCGGTCCCTACGAGCAGTACTTC.

This clone showed up just once. The V gene is TRBV19, the J gene TRBJ1-1; maybe TRBD1 (5 bases). Germline-derived CDR1 and CDR2 are LNHDA and SQIVND (reference sequence). The CDR3 runs 13 residues. V was shortened by 9 bases and J by 5 bases, with 16 bases between the two germline ends. The DNA for the CDR3 is TGTGCCAGCCAAGGACAAAGGGAAACTGAAGCTTTCTTT. Encoded protein: CASQGQRETEAFF.

The chain combines TRBV2 with TRBJ1-3; D is perhaps TRBD1 (5 bases). Germline CDR1 is SNHLY and CDR2 is FYNNEI. V was trimmed by 7 bases and J by 2 bases, leaving 12 bases between them. This CDR3 region has 14 residues. In DNA form, the CDR3 reads TGTGCCAGCACCCTGGAAGGGGCTGGAAACACCATATATTTT. It codes for CASTLEGAGNTIYF. The full variable domain, rest sourced from reference TRBV2 and TRBJ1-3, is EPEVTQTPSHQVTQMGQEVILRCVPISNHLYFYWYRQILGQKVEFLVSFYNNEISEKSEIFDDQFSVERPDGSNFTLKIRSTKLEDSAMYFCASTLEGAGNTIYFGEGSWLTVV.

V usage is TRBV7-9 and J usage is TRBJ1-6, with a possible D match to TRBD1 (6 bases). CDR3 length: 13 residues. The V end was cut by 6 bases, the J end by 7 bases, with 10 bases between. The germline gives CDR1 SEHNR, CDR2 FQNEAQ (reference sequence). The DNA of the CDR3 is TGTGCCAGCAGTCCCACAGGGAATTCACCCCTCCACTTT. It specifies CASSPTGNSPLHF.

The genes are TRBV19 and TRBJ2-3, with TRBD1 identical over 10 bases. The CDR3 sequence is 14 residues long. Per the germline V gene, CDR1 is LNHDA and CDR2 is SQIVND (reference sequence). V shed 3 bases, J shed 5 bases, and the junction held 2 bases outside the gene matches. The CDR3 nucleotides read TGTGCCAGTAGTATGGGACAGGGGAAAGATACGCAGTATTTT. Amino acid sequence: CASSMGQGKDTQYF. Full variable domain (rest looked up from reference TRBV19 and TRBJ2-3): DGGITQSPKYLFRKEGQNVTLSCEQNLNHDAMYWYRQDPGQGLRLIYYSQIVNDFQKGDIAEGYSVSREKKESFPLTVTSAQKNPTAFYLCASSMGQGKDTQYFGPGTRLTVL.

In this sample, this clone turned up once. CDR3 sequence (DNA): TGTGCCAGCAGCCGAGAAGGAGCGGGGGTTCAAGAGACCCAGTACTTC. Translating gives CASSREGAGVQETQYF. The rearrangement uses TRBV3-1 (or the pseudogene TRBV3-2) and TRBJ2-5; 8 nucleotides match TRBD2. Losses at the gene ends were 4 bases for V and 2 bases for J; bases not matched to a gene: 9. Germline CDR1 LGHDT, CDR2 YNNKEL (reference sequence). The CDR3 sequence is 16 residues long.

The rearrangement joins TRBV7-9 to TRBJ2-7; unclear D gene. V lost 3 bases and J lost 6, with 6 bases in between. The CDR3 is made up of 11 amino acids. The germline gives CDR1 SEHNR, CDR2 FQNEAQ (reference sequence). The CDR3 region has the DNA TGTGCCAGCAGCTTTAGGAGCGAGCAGTACTTC. Translation gives CASSFRSEQYF.

In DNA, the CDR3 is TGTGCCATCAGAAACGGACAGGGGAGCTCCTACGAGCAGTACTTC. Translated, it gives CAIRNGQGSSYEQYF. V and J are TRBV10-3 and TRBJ2-7, with 9 bases that match TRBD1. The CDR3 covers 15 residues. V lost 6 bases, J lost 0 bases, and 6 bases stayed unmatched. Germline V lookup: CDR1 ENHRY, CDR2 SYGVKD.

CDR3 bases: TGTGCCAGCAGCCCTCACCTGAGCTCCTACAATGAGCAGTTCTTC. Residues: CASSPHLSSYNEQFF. The genes are TRBV3-1 (or the pseudogene TRBV3-2) and TRBJ2-1, with unresolved D. The ends were cut back, 4 bases at V and 0 bases at J, with 10 bases in the middle. Germline-derived CDR1 and CDR2 are LGHDT and YNNKEL (reference sequence). The CDR3 length is 15 residues.